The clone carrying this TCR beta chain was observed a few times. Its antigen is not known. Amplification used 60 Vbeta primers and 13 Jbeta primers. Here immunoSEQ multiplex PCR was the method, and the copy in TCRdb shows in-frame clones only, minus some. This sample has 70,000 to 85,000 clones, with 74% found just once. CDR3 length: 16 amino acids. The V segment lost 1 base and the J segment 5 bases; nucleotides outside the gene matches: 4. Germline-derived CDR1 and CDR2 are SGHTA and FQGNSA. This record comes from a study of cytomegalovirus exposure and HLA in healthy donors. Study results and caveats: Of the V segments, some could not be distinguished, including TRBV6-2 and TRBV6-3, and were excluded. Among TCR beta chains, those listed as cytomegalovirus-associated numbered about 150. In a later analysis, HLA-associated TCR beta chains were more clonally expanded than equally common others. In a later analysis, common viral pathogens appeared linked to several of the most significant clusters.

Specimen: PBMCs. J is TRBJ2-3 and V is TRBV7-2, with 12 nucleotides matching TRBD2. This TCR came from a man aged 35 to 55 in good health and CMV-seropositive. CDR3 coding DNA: TGTGCCAGCAGCTTAGTGCGGACTAGCGGGATAGATACGCAGTATTTT. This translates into CASSLVRTSGIDTQYF.